Listed here are 6 T cell receptor beta chains from one sample, sequenced in a study of identical twins. TCRdb re-called the 5' RACE reads with MiXCR, one entry per CDR3 protein. Here the sample spans hundreds of thousands of distinct CDR3 sequences, over 8.5% being singletons. These data were also filed under a second study, of yellow fever vaccine responses in identical twins.

The material sequenced was PBMCs. These receptors were taken from a woman aged 18-29 years in good health.

This clonotype was seen ten or more times. The chain combines TRBV7-9 with TRBJ2-5; D gene unclear. V was pared by 5 bases and J by 5 bases, with 9 bases between. Germline assignment: CDR1 SEHNR and CDR2 FQNEAQ (reference sequence). This CDR3 spans 12 amino acids. The CDR3 DNA reads as TGTGCCAGCAGCCAAAAAGGCGAGACCCAGTACTTC. The encoded protein is CASSQKGETQYF.

This clonotype appeared a few times. The CDR3 here is CASSLEETTGPSTDTQYF. In DNA form, the CDR3 reads TGTGCCAGCAGTTTAGAAGAAACGACAGGGCCAAGCACAGATACGCAGTATTTT. This chain uses TRBV28 with TRBJ2-3, with TRBD1 identical over 7 bases. Germline CDR1 is MDHEN and CDR2 is SYDVKM. The trim removed 2 bases at V and 0 bases at J, leaving 11 bases unmatched. There are 18 residues in the CDR3. Combining the CDR3 with reference TRBV28 and TRBJ2-3 gives the whole variable domain DVKVTQSSRYLVKRTGEKVFLECVQDMDHENMFWYRQDPGLGLRLIYFSYDVKMKEKGDIPEGYSVSREKKERFSLILESASTNQTSMYLCASSLEETTGPSTDTQYFGPGTRLTVL.

This rearrangement joins TRBV3-1 to TRBJ2-1; no reliable D call. This CDR3 spans 17 amino acids. Trimming shortened V by 4 bases and J by 2 bases, and 18 bases separated the two germline ends. Looked up from germline, CDR1 is LGHDT and CDR2 is YNNKEL (reference sequence). CDR3 in DNA: TGTGCCAGCAGCCCCCAGATAAATGAGTTGACCTACAATGAGCAGTTCTTC. Protein product: CASSPQINELTYNEQFF.

This clonotype was counted many times. The V call is TRBV12-3 or TRBV12-4, the J call TRBJ2-3, with TRBD2 as a possible D gene (5 bases). The CDR3 extends over 15 amino acids. Deletions cut 1 base from V and 8 bases from J, with 16 bases between. The CDR3 DNA is TGTGCCAGCAGTTTAGGGGGTACCCGGACTGGTACGCAGTATTTT. Encoded protein: CASSLGGTRTGTQYF.

This clonotype occurred many times. This sequence joins TRBV6-1 and TRBJ1-6, with D tentatively TRBD1 (6 bases). Trimming stripped 1 base from V and 5 bases from J, with 9 bases between. In germline, CDR1 is MNHNS, CDR2 SASEGT. The length of the CDR3 is 15 residues. The CDR3 spells CASSEETGNNSPLHF. The DNA of the CDR3 is TGTGCCAGCAGTGAAGAAACAGGGAATAATTCACCCCTCCACTTT.

There are many counts of this clonotype. The chain recombines TRBV29-1 with TRBJ2-7; no definite D call. Germline V CDR1 and CDR2: SQVTM, ANQGSEA. The CDR3 is 14 amino acids. Trimming stripped 2 bases from V and 2 bases from J, with 13 bases between. The CDR3 loop is CSVETPEGTYEQYF. Here the CDR3 DNA reads TGCAGCGTTGAAACCCCCGAAGGCACCTACGAGCAGTACTTC.